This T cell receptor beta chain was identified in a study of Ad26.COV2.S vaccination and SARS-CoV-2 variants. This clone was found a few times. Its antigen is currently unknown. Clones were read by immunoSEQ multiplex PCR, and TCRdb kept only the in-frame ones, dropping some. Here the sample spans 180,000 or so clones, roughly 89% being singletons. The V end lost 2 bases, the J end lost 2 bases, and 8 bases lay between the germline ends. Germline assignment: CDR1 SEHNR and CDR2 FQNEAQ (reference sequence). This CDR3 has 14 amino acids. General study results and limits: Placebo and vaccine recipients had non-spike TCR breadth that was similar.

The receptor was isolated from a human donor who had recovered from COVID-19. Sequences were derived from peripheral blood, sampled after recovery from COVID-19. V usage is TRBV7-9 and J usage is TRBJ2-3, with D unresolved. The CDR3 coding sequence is TGTGCCAGCAGCTTACAGGAGTTCACAGATACGCAGTATTTT. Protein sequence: CASSLQEFTDTQYF.